The 18 T cell receptor beta chains reported below all come from one sample, sequenced in a study of PD-1 blockade in classical Hodgkin lymphoma (dated by TCRdb to about 2020). This specimen's time point label, per the study, means: cycle 1 day 1 (C1D1), immediately before nivolumab initiation. Every trial patient had relapsed following autologous stem cell transplantation, and prior brentuximab vedotin exposure was what differed among cohorts A, B and C. Receptors were amplified or captured by the immunoSEQ multiplex PCR assay. TCRdb stores this immuneACCESS table with in-frame sequences only. Part of the clones is absent; in the studies checked, under half of the shortfall reflects unresolved V genes, and no reason is known for the rest. A total of roughly 40,000 clones appear in this sample, about nine tenths of them only once. The top ten hold roughly a tenth of the sample. Sample: peripheral blood mononuclear cells (PBMCs), taken at baseline. The receptors shown here come from a human donor with classical Hodgkin lymphoma.

The chain links TRBV7-2 to TRBJ2-7; D possibly uses TRBD1 or TRBD2 (6 bases each). Germline V gene data show CDR1 as SGHTA and CDR2 as FQGNSA. The CDR3 has 15 residues. V gave up 1 base and J gave up 1 base, with 11 bases separating them. The CDR3 here is CASSLGGAISYEQYF. In DNA form, the CDR3 reads TGTGCCAGCAGCTTAGGGGGGGCGATATCCTACGAGCAGTACTTC.

The chain employs TRBV13 and TRBJ2-3; 9 positions match TRBD1. The CDR3 is 16 residues long. Germline CDR1 is PRHDT and CDR2 is FYEKMQ (reference sequence). The trim removed 0 bases at V and 4 bases at J, leaving 5 bases unmatched. CDR3 sequence (DNA): TGTGCCAGCAGCTTAGGACAGGGGGCAAATGCAGATACGCAGTATTTT. It specifies CASSLGQGANADTQYF. The full variable domain, its missing parts supplied by reference TRBV13 and TRBJ2-3, is AAGVIQSPRHLIKEKRETATLKCYPIPRHDTVYWYQQGPGQDPQFLISFYEKMQSDKGSIPDRFSAQQFSDYHSELNMSSLELGDSALYFCASSLGQGANADTQYFGPGTRLTVL.

CDR3 in DNA: TGTGCCAGCAGCCCCAGGGGGGGCAATGTGTTCAATGAGCAGTTCTTC. Encoded protein: CASSPRGGNVFNEQFF. J is TRBJ2-1 and V is TRBV9; D could derive from TRBD1 or TRBD2 (7 bases each). The germline gives CDR1 SGDLS, CDR2 YYNGEE. With 4 bases removed from V and 6 bases from J, the gap between germline ends came to 20 bases. The CDR3 extends over 16 amino acids.

V is TRBV28 and J is TRBJ1-5; D remains unclear. CDR3 length: 16 residues. Germline values: CDR1 MDHEN, CDR2 SYDVKM. Trimming stripped 4 bases from V and 3 bases from J, with 16 bases between. The CDR3 nucleotides read TGTGCCAGCAGTTCCCTGGGTCTCACCCCCAATCAGCCCCAGCATTTT. Residues: CASSSLGLTPNQPQHF.

This CDR3 reads CASSSTRADYEQYF. The CDR3 nucleotides are TGTGCCAGCAGCTCCACCAGGGCCGACTACGAGCAGTACTTC. The chain combines TRBV5-5 with TRBJ2-7; perhaps TRBD1 as D (5 bases). Germline loops: CDR1 SGHKS, CDR2 YYEKEE (reference sequence). This CDR3 has 14 residues. V shed 3 bases and J shed 3 bases, with 13 bases lying between them. Full variable domain (missing parts from reference TRBV5-5 and TRBJ2-7): DAGVTQSPTHLIKTRGQQVTLRCSPISGHKSVSWYQQVLGQGPQFIFQYYEKEERGRGNFPDRFSARQFPNYSSELNVNALLLGDSALYLCASSSTRADYEQYFGPGTRLTVT.

This sequence joins TRBV2 and TRBJ2-7; 9 positions agree with TRBD1. V gave up 6 bases and J gave up 3 bases; unmatched junction bases: 12. This CDR3 has 16 amino acids. CDR1 is SNHLY, CDR2 FYNNEI, per germline. The CDR3 loop reads CASRRDRVAKVYEQYF. The CDR3 DNA is TGTGCCAGCAGGCGGGACAGGGTCGCAAAGGTCTACGAGCAGTACTTC.

The gene calls are TRBV4-3 and TRBJ2-1, with D unresolved. Germline CDR1 LGHNA, CDR2 YSLEER. The CDR3 contains 14 residues. V lost 3 bases and J lost 4, with 10 bases in between. CDR3 in amino acids: CASSHLLGYNEQFF. The CDR3 DNA is TGCGCCAGCAGCCACCTGCTTGGGTACAATGAGCAGTTCTTC.

The chain recombines TRBV5-6 with TRBJ2-7; tentatively, D is TRBD2 (6 bases). This CDR3 has 15 residues. Looked up from germline, CDR1 is SGHDT and CDR2 is YYEEEE. V lost 3 bases, J lost 2 bases, and 15 bases lay in between. CDR3 in DNA: TGTGCCAGCAGCTCTTTAGCGGAGAGCACCTACGAGCAGTACTTC. Its translation: CASSSLAESTYEQYF.

The CDR3 DNA sequence: TGTGCCAGCAGCTCCCTGGGACTAGCGACTAGCACAGATACGCAGTATTTT. Protein product: CASSSLGLATSTDTQYF. The gene calls are TRBV9 and TRBJ2-3; 10 bases are a match to TRBD2. Trimming removed 4 bases from V and 0 bases from J; junction bases left unmatched: 8. CDR1 is SGDLS, CDR2 YYNGEE, per germline. This CDR3 has 17 residues.

This clone was seen a single time. The CDR3 here is CASSLRRSGTVGYTF. The CDR3 DNA reads TGTGCCAGCAGCTTAAGGCGGTCAGGGACTGTAGGCTACACCTTC. J is TRBJ1-2 and V is TRBV7-2; perhaps TRBD1 as D (5 bases). The CDR3 has 15 amino acids. V lost 2 bases and J 8 bases, leaving 18 bases between the germline ends. The germline V gene encodes CDR1 SGHTA and CDR2 FQGNSA.

This clone was picked up a small number of times. The chain joins TRBV19 to TRBJ1-1; D unclear. Germline V gene lookup returns CDR1 LNHDA and CDR2 SQIVND (reference sequence). V was clipped by 3 bases and J by 1 base, with 15 bases between them. This CDR3 comprises 16 residues. CDR3 residues: CASSIKSPMGNTEAFF. The CDR3 DNA follows: TGTGCCAGTAGTATTAAGAGCCCTATGGGGAACACTGAAGCTTTCTTT.

The table lists this clone with a count of one. This sequence joins TRBV27 and TRBJ2-3; a weak D match, TRBD2 (5 bases). The CDR3 length is 15 residues. Germline V gene lookup returns CDR1 MNHEY and CDR2 SMNVEV (reference sequence). V lost 4 bases, J lost 4 bases, and 15 bases lay in between. CDR3 nucleotides: TGTGCCAGCAGTTCCGCGGGCGCGATCCCAGATACGCAGTATTTT. Translation gives CASSSAGAIPDTQYF.

The chain is built from TRBV7-2 and TRBJ1-5, with D unclear. Germline lookup yields CDR1 SGHTA and CDR2 FQGNSA. The CDR3 has 16 residues. V dropped 1 base and J dropped 2 bases, with 12 bases sitting between them. CDR3 nucleotide sequence: TGTGCCAGCAGCTTAGATATCCGGTGGGGCAATCAGCCCCAGCATTTT. Its translation: CASSLDIRWGNQPQHF.

The J gene is TRBJ2-3, the V gene TRBV6-6, with 10 bases identical to TRBD1. V shed 10 bases and J 6 bases; nucleotides not matched to a gene: 13. The CDR3 runs 15 residues. Germline V gene data show CDR1 as MNHNY and CDR2 as SVGAGI (reference sequence). Written as DNA, the CDR3 is TGTGCCAAACCCGTCAGGGACAGGGGTTATGATACGCAGTATTTT. Translating it yields CAKPVRDRGYDTQYF.

The rearrangement joins TRBV4-2 to TRBJ2-3; 10 bases agree with TRBD2. With V trimmed by 0 bases and J by 1 base, 1 base remained unmatched. Germline V gives CDR1 LGHNA, CDR2 YNFKEQ. CDR3 size: 16 residues. The DNA of the CDR3 is TGTGCCAGCAGCCAAGAGCTAGCGGGGGGCACAGATACGCAGTATTTT. Amino acid sequence: CASSQELAGGTDTQYF.

For this clone: This same CDR3 is encoded by further DNA sequences in the sample. J is TRBJ1-5 and V is TRBV6-5; unclear D gene. This CDR3 region has 15 residues. V lost 6 bases and J lost 0, with 12 bases in between. Germline V gene sequence: CDR1 MNHEY, CDR2 SVGAGI. The CDR3, as DNA: TGTGCCAGCAGACCGACCGAAAATAGCAATCAGCCCCAGCATTTT. Its protein is CASRPTENSNQPQHF.

V and J are TRBV6-6 and TRBJ2-1; D not certain. CDR3 size: 13 residues. Trimming removed 7 bases from V and 12 bases from J, with 19 bases in between. Germline V gene lookup returns CDR1 MNHNY and CDR2 SVGAGI (reference sequence). The CDR3 DNA reads TGTGCCAGCACCCACTATAAGGGAATATGGCAGTTCTTC. Translating it yields CASTHYKGIWQFF.

The rearrangement links TRBV27 to TRBJ2-7; 7 bases are a match to TRBD2. CDR3 length: 15 residues. The V segment lost 5 bases and the J segment 0 bases; nucleotides outside the gene matches: 7. Germline loops: CDR1 MNHEY, CDR2 SMNVEV (reference sequence). This CDR3 is CASSPTSALSYEQYF. For the CDR3, the DNA is TGTGCCAGCAGTCCAACTAGCGCCCTCTCCTACGAGCAGTACTTC.